This entry describes one T cell receptor (beta chain). This sample was taken from a study of blood T cell repertoires in COVID-19. Study-wide background: Both acute and convalescent COVID-19 samples were obtained from the United States, Italy and Spain. PBMCs, B-cell-depleted T cells, or T cells were the source of the cDNA or gDNA that made up the material.

As processed by the authors: Amplification of reference gene primers provided the estimated nucleated cell counts. Data came from immunoSEQ multiplex PCR; TCRdb stores just in-frame clones and leaves some out. V and J calls and clone size are copied from that table; D and trimming were computed from the DNA. The data show 440,000 or so clones, around 91% seen once. Trimming stripped 6 bases from V and 5 bases from J, with 16 bases between. Germline-derived CDR1 and CDR2 are MDHEN and SYDVKM. The CDR3 consists of 14 residues. The sequence was obtained from a woman aged 40-49 years with COVID-19, enrolled during active disease. Sequences were obtained from peripheral blood. The chain carries TRBV28 and TRBJ1-2, with D possibly being TRBD1 (6 bases). DNA of the CDR3: TGTGCCAGCAGCCCCAGCGGGACACCATATGGCTACACCTTC. Its protein is CASSPSGTPYGYTF.